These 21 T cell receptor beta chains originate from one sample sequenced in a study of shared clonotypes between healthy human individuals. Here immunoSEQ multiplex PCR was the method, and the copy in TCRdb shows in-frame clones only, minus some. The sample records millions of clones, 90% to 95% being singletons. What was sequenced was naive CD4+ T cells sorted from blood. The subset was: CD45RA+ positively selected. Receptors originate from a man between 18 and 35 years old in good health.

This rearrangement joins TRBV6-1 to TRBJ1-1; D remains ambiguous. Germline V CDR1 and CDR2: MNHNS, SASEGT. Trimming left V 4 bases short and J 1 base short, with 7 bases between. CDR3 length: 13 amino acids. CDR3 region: CASSAQENTEAFF. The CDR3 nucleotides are TGTGCCAGCAGTGCGCAGGAGAACACTGAAGCTTTCTTT.

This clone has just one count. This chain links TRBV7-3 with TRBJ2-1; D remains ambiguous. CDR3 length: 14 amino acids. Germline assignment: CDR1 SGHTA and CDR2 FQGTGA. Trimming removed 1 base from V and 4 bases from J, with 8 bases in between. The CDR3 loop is CASSLSPEYNEQFF. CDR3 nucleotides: TGTGCCAGCAGCTTAAGTCCAGAATACAATGAGCAGTTCTTC.

The CDR3 loop is CASSDRGTLAYEQYF. CDR3 in DNA: TGTGCCAGCAGTGACCGGGGGACGCTTGCCTACGAGCAGTACTTC. This chain links TRBV6-1 with TRBJ2-7, with a possible D match to TRBD2 (6 bases). V lost 3 bases, J lost 2 bases, and 14 bases lay in between. CDR1 and CDR2 (germline): MNHNS, SASEGT. The CDR3 sequence is 15 residues long.

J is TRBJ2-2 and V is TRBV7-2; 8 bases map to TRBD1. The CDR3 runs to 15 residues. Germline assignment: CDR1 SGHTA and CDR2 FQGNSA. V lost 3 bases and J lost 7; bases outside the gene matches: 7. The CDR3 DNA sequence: TGTGCCAGCAGCTTCCGGACAGGGTCGGGCGGGGAGCTGTTTTTT. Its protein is CASSFRTGSGGELFF. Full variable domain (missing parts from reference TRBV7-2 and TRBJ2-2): GAGVSQSPSNKVTEKGKDVELRCDPISGHTALYWYRQSLGQGLEFLIYFQGNSAPDKSGLPSDRFSAERTGGSVSTLTIQRTQQEDSAVYLCASSFRTGSGGELFFGEGSRLTVL.

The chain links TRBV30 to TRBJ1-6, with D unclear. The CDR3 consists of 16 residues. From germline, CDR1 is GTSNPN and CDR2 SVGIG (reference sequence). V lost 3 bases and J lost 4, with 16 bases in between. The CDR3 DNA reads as TGTGCCTGGAGACTCGATGATGGAACTTATAATTCACCCCTCCACTTT. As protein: CAWRLDDGTYNSPLHF.

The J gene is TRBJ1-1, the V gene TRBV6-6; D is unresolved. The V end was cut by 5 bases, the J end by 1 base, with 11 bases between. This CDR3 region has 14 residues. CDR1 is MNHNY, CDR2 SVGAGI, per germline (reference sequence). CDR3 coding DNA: TGTGCCAGCAGTGCGTACTCAGGGAACACTGAAGCTTTCTTT. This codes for CASSAYSGNTEAFF.

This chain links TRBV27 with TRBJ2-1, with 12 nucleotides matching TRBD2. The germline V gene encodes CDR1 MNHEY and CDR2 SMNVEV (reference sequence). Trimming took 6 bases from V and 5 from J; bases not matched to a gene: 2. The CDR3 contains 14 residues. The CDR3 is CASRRLAGDNEQFF. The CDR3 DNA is TGTGCCAGCAGGAGACTAGCGGGGGACAATGAGCAGTTCTTC.

The CDR3 region has the DNA TGCAGCGTCGTGGGGGGCATGAACACTGAAGCTTTCTTT. Translating it yields CSVVGGMNTEAFF. The chain couples TRBV29-1 to TRBJ1-1, with a weak D call TRBD1 (6 bases). This CDR3 has 13 residues. The germline V gene encodes CDR1 SQVTM and CDR2 ANQGSEA. V was clipped by 6 bases and J by 0 bases, with 11 bases between them.

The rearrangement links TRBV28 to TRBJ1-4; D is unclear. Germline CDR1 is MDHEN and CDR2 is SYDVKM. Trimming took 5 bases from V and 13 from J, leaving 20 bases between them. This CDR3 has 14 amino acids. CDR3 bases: TGTGCCAGCAGTCGGACGGAGATAATAGCTGGACTGTTTTTT. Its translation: CASSRTEIIAGLFF.

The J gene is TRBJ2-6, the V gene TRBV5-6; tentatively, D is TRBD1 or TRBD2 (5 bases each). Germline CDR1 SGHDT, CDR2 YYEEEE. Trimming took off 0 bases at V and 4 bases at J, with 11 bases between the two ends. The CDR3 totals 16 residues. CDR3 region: CASSLVRGKGANVLTF. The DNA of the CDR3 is TGTGCCAGCAGCTTGGTGAGGGGAAAAGGGGCCAACGTCCTGACTTTC.

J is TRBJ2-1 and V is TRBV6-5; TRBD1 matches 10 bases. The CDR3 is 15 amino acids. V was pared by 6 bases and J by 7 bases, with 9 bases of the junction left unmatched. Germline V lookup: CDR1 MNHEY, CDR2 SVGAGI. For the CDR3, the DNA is TGTGCCAGCAGCTCCCGGGACAGGGGCCCTAATGAGCAGTTCTTC. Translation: CASSSRDRGPNEQFF.

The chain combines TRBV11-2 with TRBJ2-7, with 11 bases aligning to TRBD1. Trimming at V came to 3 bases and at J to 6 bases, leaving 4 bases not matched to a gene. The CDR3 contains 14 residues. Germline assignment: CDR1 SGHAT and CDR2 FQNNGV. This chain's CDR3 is CASSFGQGAGEQYF. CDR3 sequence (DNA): TGTGCCAGCAGCTTCGGACAGGGGGCAGGCGAGCAGTACTTC.

Written as DNA, the CDR3 is TGTGCCAGCAGTGACGGCCCCTCCGACAGGGGCTATGGCTACACCTTC. Protein: CASSDGPSDRGYGYTF. The chain has TRBV9 and TRBJ1-2; TRBD1 matches 8 bases. The CDR3 consists of 16 residues. The ends lost 5 bases at V and 4 bases at J; junction bases unmatched: 13. Germline V gene data show CDR1 as SGDLS and CDR2 as YYNGEE.

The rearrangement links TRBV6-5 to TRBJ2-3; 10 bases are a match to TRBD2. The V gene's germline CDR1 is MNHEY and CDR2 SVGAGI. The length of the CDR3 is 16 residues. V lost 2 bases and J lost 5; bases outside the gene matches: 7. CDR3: CASSYSAAGGLDTQYF. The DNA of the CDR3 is TGTGCCAGCAGTTACAGTGCAGCGGGGGGGTTAGATACGCAGTATTTT.

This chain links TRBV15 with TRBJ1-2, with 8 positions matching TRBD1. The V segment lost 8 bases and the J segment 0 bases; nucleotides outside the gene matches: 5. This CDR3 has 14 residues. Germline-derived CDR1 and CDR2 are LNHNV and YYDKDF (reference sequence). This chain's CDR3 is CATGQGTSNYGYTF. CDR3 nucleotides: TGTGCCACCGGACAGGGAACCTCTAACTATGGCTACACCTTC.

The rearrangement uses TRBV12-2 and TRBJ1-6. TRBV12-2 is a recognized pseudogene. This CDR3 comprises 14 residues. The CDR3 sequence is CASRFGGQDSPLHF. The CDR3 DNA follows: TGTGCAAGTCGCTTCGGGGGGCAAGATTCACCCCTCCACTTT.

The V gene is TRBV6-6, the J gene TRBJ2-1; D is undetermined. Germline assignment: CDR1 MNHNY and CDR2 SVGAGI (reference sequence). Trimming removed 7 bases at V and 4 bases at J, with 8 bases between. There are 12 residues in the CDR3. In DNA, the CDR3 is TGTGCCAGCACCGAGGCATACAATGAGCAGTTCTTC. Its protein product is CASTEAYNEQFF.

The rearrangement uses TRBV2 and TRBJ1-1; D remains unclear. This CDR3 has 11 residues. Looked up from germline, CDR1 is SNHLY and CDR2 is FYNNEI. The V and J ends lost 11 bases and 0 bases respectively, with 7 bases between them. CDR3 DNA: TGTGCCGGGAGGTTGAACACTGAAGCTTTCTTT. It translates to CAGRLNTEAFF.

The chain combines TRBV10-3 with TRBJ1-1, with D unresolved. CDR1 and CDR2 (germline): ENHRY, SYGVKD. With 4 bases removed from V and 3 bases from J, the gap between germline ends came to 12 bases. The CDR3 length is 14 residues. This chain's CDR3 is CAISAPGKDTEAFF. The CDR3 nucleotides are TGTGCCATCAGTGCACCTGGGAAGGACACTGAAGCTTTCTTT.

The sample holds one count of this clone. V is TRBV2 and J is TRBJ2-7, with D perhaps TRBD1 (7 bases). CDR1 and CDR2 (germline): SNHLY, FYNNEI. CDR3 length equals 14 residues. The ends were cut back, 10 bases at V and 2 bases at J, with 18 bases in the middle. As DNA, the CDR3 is TGTGCCACCGCAGGGGGGCGAAATACCTACGAGCAGTACTTC. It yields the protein CATAGGRNTYEQYF.

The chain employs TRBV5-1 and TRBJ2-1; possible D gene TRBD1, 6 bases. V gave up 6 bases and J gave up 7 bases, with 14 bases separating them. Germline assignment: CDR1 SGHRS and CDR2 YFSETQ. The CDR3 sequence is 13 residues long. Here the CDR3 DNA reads TGCGCCAGCACGTCAGGGGCTTGGAATGAGCAGTTCTTC. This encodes CASTSGAWNEQFF.